This TCR beta chain was sequenced for a study of PD-1 blockade in classical Hodgkin lymphoma (dated by TCRdb to between 2020 and 2021). In terms of the full investigation: Nivolumab dosing was 3 mg/kg intravenously every 2 weeks, continuing until either disease progression or unacceptable toxicity. The study used TCR beta sequencing and CyTOF to define a peripheral blood immune signature of response to PD-1 blockade in classical Hodgkin lymphoma.

Deletion took 0 bases off V and 1 base off J, with a span of 10 bases between the germline ends. From the cysteine up to the phenylalanine, the CDR3 has a length of 15 residues. Only the CDR3 part of the read is kept: 45 bases, read in frame from the first base. CDR1 and CDR2 (MGHRA, YSYEKL) derive from the germline V gene. A remark on this clone: It has no known antigen specificity. Nothing much larger sits one base from this clone, and base qualities are not available.

The Qiagen DNeasy kit was used to extract genomic DNA both from unsorted PBMCs and from the negatively selected CD4+ and CD8+ fractions. TCR beta CDR3 regions were subjected to amplification by immunoSEQ multiplex PCR with primers that anneal to V and J segments. A synthetic immune receptor repertoire was used to minimize amplification bias, and any residual bias was removed computationally once sequencing was done. Concerning the study's data processing: Repertoire diversity was quantified as the Shannon entropy index using custom Python scripts. The unsorted, CD4+ and CD8+ repertoires were each analyzed separately, with the exception of combined analyses, where CD4+ and CD8+ sequences were merged in silico. Clonal expansion was defined as at least a 2-fold frequency increase after treatment relative to C1D1, with a pseudocount of 0.5 for undetected baseline clones. Singleton clones were defined as clones with 0 or 1 copy at C1D1, and non-singleton clones were defined as clones with 2 or more copies. Clones expanded in unsorted samples were annotated as CD4+, CD8+ or unknown by matching protein sequences in sorted samples from the same patient. Wilcoxon tests were applied to paired samples to test diversity changes from C1D1 to C4D1. The table was pulled from immuneACCESS by TCRdb, which kept in-frame rearrangements only. Such tables lose some clones; where checked, under half of the loss comes from unresolved V genes, and the rest has no known cause. V and J calls and clone size come straight from that table; D and trimming were deduced from the DNA. Across this sample there are tens of thousands of clones, with roughly nine tenths seen only once. Clones ranked in the top ten supply 8% of the sample.

The time point tag for this specimen amounts to: cycle 4 day 1 (C4D1), after less than seven weeks of nivolumab. All trial patients had relapsed after autologous stem cell transplantation, with cohorts A, B and C differing in prior brentuximab vedotin exposure. The trial cohort included 55 to 60 patients with relapsed/refractory classical Hodgkin lymphoma, and each patient had a best overall response of complete response, partial response or progressive disease. Trial patients were treated with single-agent nivolumab in the multi-cohort phase II CheckMate 205 trial. An independent review committee assessed best overall response by applying the 2007 International Working Group response criteria. Trial PBMCs were collected immediately before nivolumab initiation (C1D1) and during therapy at cycle 2 day 1 and cycle 4 day 1. After peripheral blood was drawn into 8 mL Vacutainer Cell Preparation Tubes, PBMCs were isolated by centrifugation and then cryopreserved.

The paper's findings and limits, for the study overall: Trial patients with a complete response had baseline diversity similar to that of newly diagnosed patients, while partial responders and progressors had significantly lower diversity. Only a single clinical trial cohort was studied, and what caused the repertoire differences, possibly disease activity or prior therapy, remained undefined. Baseline TCR diversity was reported to be lower in newly diagnosed patients than in healthy donors and to be lower still in relapsed/refractory patients. A significant rise by C4D1 was seen in CD4+ but not CD8+ TCR diversity (p=0.0027 vs p=0.16), with the rise being most apparent in complete responders (p=0.02). Patients starting nivolumab less than 1 year after ASCT had lower diversity and were excluded from later analyses to avoid confounding by immune reconstitution.

Sequencing used peripheral blood mononuclear cells (PBMCs), obtained before the fourth cycle of nivolumab. The sequence links TRBV4-1 to TRBJ2-7; no D gene can be assigned with confidence. The TCR comes from a human donor with classical Hodgkin lymphoma. The CDR3 reads CASSQEGLPSYEQYF. The DNA sequence is TGCGCCAGCAGCCAAGAGGGCTTGCCTTCCTACGAGCAGTACTTC.